Reported below is one TCR beta chain. This table comes from immunoSEQ multiplex PCR, and its TCRdb copy is limited to in-frame clones, with some not included. The table lists a few hundred thousand clones, more than 70% of them singletons, with around 12% in the top ten. These data originate in a study of shared clonotypes between healthy human individuals. Trimming removed 3 bases at V and 5 bases at J, with 6 bases between. The germline V gene has CDR1 SGHTA and CDR2 FQGTGA. This CDR3 spans 12 amino acids. The gene calls are TRBV7-3 and TRBJ2-3; TRBD1 is a possible D gene (5 bases). This TCR came from a woman aged 35 to 49 in good health. Some clones in this sample may be carry-over from other donors' samples. Sequencing input: PBMCs. The CDR3 protein is CASSFDRDTQYF. CDR3 in DNA: TGTGCCAGCAGCTTTGACAGAGATACGCAGTATTTT.